This entry lists 14 T cell receptor beta chains sequenced from one sample in a study of blood T cell repertoires in COVID-19. The method was immunoSEQ multiplex PCR; TCRdb's version includes in-frame clones alone and lacks a portion of them. The profile covers more than 90,000 clones, with approximately 81% appearing a single time and 1.5% to 2% taken by the ten largest. Sample: peripheral blood. The receptors originated from a woman in her seventies with active or convalescent COVID-19.

This clone was seen more than once but under ten times. This chain joins TRBV5-1 and TRBJ1-1; 10 bases line up with TRBD1. The V segment lost 6 bases and the J segment 0 bases; nucleotides outside the gene matches: 11. The CDR3 extends over 17 amino acids. Germline lookup yields CDR1 SGHRS and CDR2 YFSETQ. Here the CDR3 DNA reads TGCGCCAGCAACCCCGGACAGGGGGTAGTAATGAACACTGAAGCTTTCTTT. Translating gives CASNPGQGVVMNTEAFF. The whole variable domain, remainder taken from reference TRBV5-1 and TRBJ1-1, is KAGVTQTPRYLIKTRGQQVTLSCSPISGHRSVSWYQQTPGQGLQFLFEYFSETQRNKGNFPGRFSGRQFSNSRSEMNVSTLELGDSALYLCASNPGQGVVMNTEAFFGQGTRLTVV.

The CDR3 sequence is CATSAHGQGRSLEASDTQYF. The CDR3 DNA sequence: TGTGCCACCAGTGCTCATGGACAGGGAAGATCTTTGGAGGCATCAGATACGCAGTATTTT. This chain connects TRBV24-1 to TRBJ2-3; 8 bases are a match to TRBD1. V lost 5 bases and J lost 4; bases outside the gene matches: 22. Per the germline V gene, CDR1 is KGHDR and CDR2 is SFDVKD. CDR3 length equals 20 residues.

The J gene is TRBJ2-1, the V gene TRBV5-1, with D possibly TRBD2 on 6 matching bases. The CDR3 runs to 16 residues. The V gene lost 0 bases and the J gene lost 3 bases, with 13 bases spanning the gap. The germline V gene encodes CDR1 SGHRS and CDR2 YFSETQ. Here the CDR3 reads CASSLGSGPYYNEQFF. Written as DNA, the CDR3 is TGCGCCAGCAGCTTGGGCAGCGGGCCATACTACAATGAGCAGTTCTTC. The full variable domain, completed using reference TRBV5-1 and TRBJ2-1, is KAGVTQTPRYLIKTRGQQVTLSCSPISGHRSVSWYQQTPGQGLQFLFEYFSETQRNKGNFPGRFSGRQFSNSRSEMNVSTLELGDSALYLCASSLGSGPYYNEQFFGPGTRLTVL.

The CDR3 sequence is CASSQRGTGGNQPQHF. The CDR3 region has the DNA TGTGCCAGCAGTCAAAGAGGGACAGGGGGCAATCAGCCCCAGCATTTT. The chain carries TRBV27 and TRBJ1-5, with 10 bases identical to TRBD1. Trimming took 5 bases from V and 2 from J; bases not matched to a gene: 6. The length of the CDR3 is 16 residues. Germline-derived CDR1 and CDR2 are MNHEY and SMNVEV (reference sequence).

V and J are TRBV10-3 and TRBJ2-5; the match to TRBD1 covers 7 bases. The V gene end was trimmed by 5 bases and the J gene end by 2 bases; junction bases not matched to a gene: 17. This CDR3 region has 18 residues. Germline values: CDR1 ENHRY, CDR2 SYGVKD. CDR3 loop: CAISFLLGGPGQQETQYF. CDR3 in DNA: TGTGCCATCAGTTTTCTCTTAGGGGGACCGGGACAGCAAGAGACCCAGTACTTC.

This chain uses TRBV9 with TRBJ2-1, with a possible D match to TRBD2 (5 bases). Per the germline V gene, CDR1 is SGDLS and CDR2 is YYNGEE. The V and J ends lost 3 bases and 0 bases respectively, with 10 bases between them. The CDR3 spans 15 residues. The CDR3 is CASSEDSPSYNEQFF. The CDR3 coding sequence is TGTGCCAGCAGCGAGGACTCTCCCTCCTACAATGAGCAGTTCTTC.

The rearrangement links TRBV28 to TRBJ1-4; 7 bases agree with TRBD1. Germline loops: CDR1 MDHEN, CDR2 SYDVKM. The V and J ends lost 3 bases and 12 bases, in that order; junction bases with no gene match: 13. This CDR3 comprises 15 residues. The CDR3 nucleotides read TGTGCCAGCAGTTTGGAGGGGGCCCCTGCTTCGGAACTGTTTTTT. Translated: CASSLEGAPASELFF.

This chain joins TRBV4-1 and TRBJ1-2; D gene unclear. The CDR3 has 13 amino acids. The V and J ends lost 2 bases and 0 bases respectively, with 4 bases between them. Germline CDR1 is MGHRA and CDR2 is YSYEKL. The DNA for the CDR3 is TGCGCCAGCAGCCAAAGCGCTAACTATGGCTACACCTTC. Amino acid sequence: CASSQSANYGYTF.

This chain links TRBV6-1 with TRBJ1-2; TRBD1 agrees at 8 bases. The V and J ends lost 4 bases and 2 bases, in that order; junction bases with no gene match: 12. In germline, CDR1 is MNHNS, CDR2 SASEGT. CDR3 length equals 17 residues. The CDR3 protein is CASSGGGTGDLNYGYTF. The DNA of the CDR3 is TGTGCCAGCAGTGGTGGTGGGACAGGAGACTTAAACTATGGCTACACCTTC.

The genes are TRBV20-1 and TRBJ2-7; the match to TRBD1 covers 11 bases. J was trimmed by 6 bases and V by 3 bases; bases with no gene match: 4. Germline values: CDR1 DFQATT, CDR2 SNEGSKA (reference sequence). This CDR3 is 13 amino acids long. CDR3 sequence (DNA): TGCAGTGCTAGTGTGGACAGGGGGCCCGAGCAGTACTTC. Its protein product is CSASVDRGPEQYF.

The chain links TRBV25-1 to TRBJ2-3; D gene unclear. This CDR3 contains 15 residues. Trimming stripped 1 base from V and 2 bases from J, with 10 bases between. The germline V gene encodes CDR1 MGHDK and CDR2 SYGVNS. This chain's CDR3 is CASSESNRYTDTQYF. The CDR3 nucleotides are TGTGCCAGCAGTGAATCCAACAGATACACAGATACGCAGTATTTT.

V usage is TRBV5-6 and J usage is TRBJ2-5, with D possibly matching TRBD1 (5 bases). V was clipped by 1 base and J by 5 bases, with 15 bases between them. The germline V gene has CDR1 SGHDT and CDR2 YYEEEE. CDR3 length equals 15 residues. For the CDR3, the DNA is TGTGCCAGCAGCTTGTTTGCAGGGTCATGGGAGACCCAGTACTTC. Its protein product is CASSLFAGSWETQYF.

The V gene is TRBV3-1 (or the pseudogene TRBV3-2), the J gene TRBJ1-2; D is ambiguous. Germline V gene sequence: CDR1 LGHDT, CDR2 YNNKEL (reference sequence). Trimming pared 4 bases from V and 7 bases from J, leaving 10 bases between. The CDR3 spans 12 residues. This CDR3 is CASSLPPGGYTF. CDR3 DNA: TGTGCCAGCAGCCTACCGCCGGGTGGCTACACCTTC.

In this sample, this clone turned up once. The chain links TRBV13 to TRBJ2-1; TRBD2 matches 12 bases. Losses at the gene ends were 0 bases for V and 9 bases for J; bases not matched to a gene: 3. The CDR3 spans 15 residues. The germline gives CDR1 PRHDT, CDR2 FYEKMQ (reference sequence). The DNA of the CDR3 is TGTGCCAGCAGCTTAGGGCGGACTAGCGGGGTTGAGCAGTTCTTC. It encodes CASSLGRTSGVEQFF.